A single sample is the source of the 27 T cell receptor beta chains below, sequenced in a study of TIL therapy for anti-PD-1-resistant metastatic lung cancer. The libraries were made with immunoSEQ v3. Data came from immunoSEQ multiplex PCR; TCRdb stores just in-frame clones and leaves some out. The table has just under 60,000 clones, 55% to 75% seen once. Time point in this sample: pre-treatment sample, taken before nivolumab and TIL therapy. The source was blood, collected at baseline. All receptors come from a person aged 25-80 years with non-small cell lung cancer.

The CDR3 coding sequence is TGTGCCAGCAGCTCCTTGGGGACAGGGGTTGGCGAGCAGTACTTC. It translates to CASSSLGTGVGEQYF. The chain couples TRBV28 to TRBJ2-7, with 10 bases that match TRBD1. With 6 bases clipped from V and 6 bases from J, the junction kept 11 bases outside the gene matches. The CDR3 covers 15 residues. Germline CDR1 MDHEN, CDR2 SYDVKM.

This clone was seen only once. The rearrangement uses TRBV10-2 and TRBJ2-6; 11 bases are shared with TRBD2. Germline values: CDR1 WSHSY, CDR2 SAAADI. The CDR3 loop spans 18 amino acids. Trimming cost V 6 bases and J 0 bases; bases outside gene matches: 7. CDR3 nucleotides: TGCGCCAGCAGATTGACTAGCGGGGATTTCTCTGGGGCCAACGTCCTGACTTTC. It is translated as CASRLTSGDFSGANVLTF.

The chain links TRBV7-9 to TRBJ1-3; the D is unclear. Per germline, CDR1 SEHNR and CDR2 FQNEAQ (reference sequence). There are 15 residues in the CDR3. V shed 5 bases and J shed 4 bases, with 15 bases lying between them. Written as DNA, the CDR3 is TGTGCCAGCAGCGCACCCCCCCGACTGGGAAACACCATATATTTT. This translates into CASSAPPRLGNTIYF.

This chain links TRBV7-8 with TRBJ2-3; the D call may be TRBD1 or TRBD2 (6 bases each). The CDR3 contains 13 residues. Trimming cost V 3 bases and J 4 bases, with 8 bases left between them. From germline, CDR1 is SGHVS and CDR2 FQNEAQ. CDR3 in DNA: TGTGCCAGCAGCTTCGGGGGCCCAGATACGCAGTATTTT. Amino acid sequence: CASSFGGPDTQYF. The full variable domain, completed using reference TRBV7-8 and TRBJ2-3, is GAGVSQSPRYKVAKRGQDVALRCDPISGHVSLFWYQQALGQGPEFLTYFQNEAQLDKSGLPSDRFFAERPEGSVSTLKIQRTQQEDSAVYLCASSFGGPDTQYFGPGTRLTVL.

The J gene is TRBJ2-5, the V gene TRBV6-1; 8 positions match TRBD1. Losses at the gene ends were 3 bases for V and 5 bases for J; bases not matched to a gene: 5. Per the germline V gene, CDR1 is MNHNS and CDR2 is SASEGT. The CDR3 spans 14 residues. CDR3 sequence (DNA): TGTGCCAGCAGTGATAGACAGGGGACGGAGACCCAGTACTTC. This gives the protein CASSDRQGTETQYF.

This chain uses TRBV5-4 with TRBJ2-7; a possible D gene is TRBD2 (5 bases). With 1 base removed from V and 3 bases from J, the gap between germline ends came to 14 bases. Germline loops: CDR1 SGHNT, CDR2 YYREEE (reference sequence). This CDR3 contains 15 residues. The CDR3, as DNA: TGTGCCAGCAGCTTGAACCCCCTCGGAGGCTACGAGCAGTACTTC. This gives the protein CASSLNPLGGYEQYF.

The chain has TRBV4-1 and TRBJ2-7; no reliable D call. The CDR3 consists of 14 residues. With 0 bases removed from V and 6 bases from J, the gap between germline ends came to 12 bases. Germline assignment: CDR1 MGHRA and CDR2 YSYEKL. CDR3 nucleotides: TGCGCCAGCAGCCAAGATGCGCAATTACGCGAGCAGTACTTC. Protein product: CASSQDAQLREQYF.

The CDR3 reads CASSVRNQPQHF. The CDR3 DNA follows: TGTGCCAGCAGTGTGCGCAATCAGCCCCAGCATTTT. The chain is built from TRBV2 and TRBJ1-5, with D unclear. The V end was cut by 4 bases, the J end by 2 bases, with 3 bases between. CDR1 and CDR2 (germline): SNHLY, FYNNEI. The CDR3 extends over 12 amino acids.

This clone occurred a few times. The chain employs TRBV6-1 and TRBJ1-1, with D tentatively TRBD1 (5 bases). Trimming took off 3 bases at V and 7 bases at J, with 6 bases between the two ends. This CDR3 has 11 residues. The V gene's germline CDR1 is MNHNS and CDR2 SASEGT. CDR3 DNA: TGTGCCAGCAGTGATGGGGGTGAAGCTTTCTTT. Translation gives CASSDGGEAFF.

This chain connects TRBV5-1 to TRBJ1-1; D unresolved. The CDR3 loop spans 14 amino acids. Trimming stripped 2 bases from V and 4 bases from J, with 12 bases between. Per germline, CDR1 SGHRS and CDR2 YFSETQ. The CDR3 sequence is CASSFGVGGTEAFF. In nucleotides, the CDR3 is TGCGCCAGCAGCTTCGGCGTCGGTGGCACTGAAGCTTTCTTT.

The chain is built from TRBV6-6 and TRBJ2-7; no firm D call. The germline V gene has CDR1 MNHNY and CDR2 SVGAGI (reference sequence). V was cut by 0 bases and J by 2 bases, with 2 bases left in between. This CDR3 comprises 12 residues. The DNA of the CDR3 is TGTGCCAGCAGTTACTCGGCCTACGAGCAGTACTTC. It is translated as CASSYSAYEQYF.

The genes are TRBV2 and TRBJ1-6; TRBD1 matches 9 bases. Germline V gene lookup returns CDR1 SNHLY and CDR2 FYNNEI. CDR3 length equals 14 residues. Trimming at V came to 7 bases and at J to 9 bases, leaving 7 bases not matched to a gene. Here the CDR3 DNA reads TGTGCCAGCAAGCGGGACAGGGATGGTTCACCCCTCCACTTT. This codes for CASKRDRDGSPLHF.

This clone was picked up one time. The J gene is TRBJ1-5, the V gene TRBV15, with unresolved D. CDR3 length equals 14 residues. The V and J ends lost 5 bases and 6 bases respectively, with 14 bases between them. CDR1 and CDR2 from the germline V gene are LNHNV and YYDKDF (reference sequence). CDR3 loop: CATSGPTGVQPQHF. DNA of the CDR3: TGTGCCACCAGCGGACCGACGGGCGTTCAGCCCCAGCATTTT.

The chain joins TRBV7-2 to TRBJ1-1; 7 nucleotides align to TRBD1. With 7 bases clipped from V and 0 bases from J, the junction kept 8 bases outside the gene matches. The CDR3 loop spans 15 amino acids. Germline assignment: CDR1 SGHTA and CDR2 FQGNSA. CDR3 bases: TGTGCCAGCAACCAAAAAACAGGGGTGAACACTGAAGCTTTCTTT. Protein sequence: CASNQKTGVNTEAFF.

The CDR3 DNA is TGTGCCAGCAGTCGGGATAACTATGGCTACACCTTC. Its translation is CASSRDNYGYTF. The chain uses TRBV6-5 and TRBJ1-2; D is undetermined. The CDR3 totals 12 residues. V was pared by 5 bases and J by 1 base, with 5 bases between. In germline, CDR1 is MNHEY, CDR2 SVGAGI.

The V gene is TRBV11-2, the J gene TRBJ2-3; 11 bases agree with TRBD2. Germline V gene sequence: CDR1 SGHAT, CDR2 FQNNGV. The CDR3 sequence is 16 residues long. V lost 5 bases to trimming and J lost 6 bases; unmatched junction nucleotides: 10. CDR3 residues: CASSPGLAGRSDTQYF. CDR3 coding DNA: TGTGCCAGCAGCCCAGGACTAGCGGGCAGGTCGGATACGCAGTATTTT.

This clone has just one count. The rearrangement joins TRBV5-1 to TRBJ2-5; tentative D call: TRBD2 (6 bases). Gene TRBJ2-7 matches the end of the DNA better, so the J call may be wrong. This CDR3 comprises 14 residues. From germline, CDR1 is SGHRS and CDR2 YFSETQ. The CDR3 sequence: CASSLTGSPAEQYF. The CDR3 bases are TGCGCCAGCAGCTTGACCGGGAGCCCCGCCGAGCAGTACTTC.

V and J are TRBV5-1 and TRBJ2-2; D call uncertain. Germline CDR1 SGHRS, CDR2 YFSETQ. The CDR3 has 15 amino acids. V lost 6 bases to trimming and J lost 1 base, with 13 bases between them. The CDR3 is CASTKTAGNTGELFF. CDR3 nucleotides: TGCGCCAGCACCAAGACTGCAGGGAACACCGGGGAGCTGTTTTTT. The full variable domain, in which reference TRBV5-1 and TRBJ2-2 provide the parts outside the CDR3, is KAGVTQTPRYLIKTRGQQVTLSCSPISGHRSVSWYQQTPGQGLQFLFEYFSETQRNKGNFPGRFSGRQFSNSRSEMNVSTLELGDSALYLCASTKTAGNTGELFFGEGSRLTVL.

About this clone itself: Sequence at one end of the junction differs from germline and may be a read error. The chain links TRBV10-3 to TRBJ1-1; 9 bases match TRBD1. Per the germline V gene, CDR1 is ENHRY and CDR2 is SYGVKD. This CDR3 spans 16 amino acids. The CDR3 nucleotides are TGTGCCATCAGCCAACAGGGGGCCACTAGGAACGCTGAAGCTTTCTTT. Translation: CAISQQGATRNAEAFF.

The chain links TRBV25-1 to TRBJ2-7, with 7 nucleotides matching TRBD1. After removal of 4 bases from V and 1 base from J, the junction contained 7 bases not matched to a gene. CDR3 length: 15 residues. Germline CDR1 MGHDK, CDR2 SYGVNS. The CDR3 DNA sequence: TGTGCCAGCAGTGGTGGGAACAGGGGTTCCTACGAGCAGTACTTC. Translated: CASSGGNRGSYEQYF.

This chain connects TRBV7-9 to TRBJ2-3, with 7 bases aligning to TRBD1. CDR3 size: 14 residues. In germline, CDR1 is SEHNR, CDR2 FQNEAQ (reference sequence). The ends lost 6 bases at V and 3 bases at J; junction bases unmatched: 6. Here the CDR3 reads CASRTGTATDTQYF. The CDR3 nucleotides read TGTGCCAGCAGAACCGGGACAGCGACAGATACGCAGTATTTT.

This clone has just a few counts. This chain connects TRBV18 to TRBJ2-7, with D uncertain. The CDR3 spans 14 residues. Per the germline V gene, CDR1 is KGHSH and CDR2 is LQKENI. Deletions cut 4 bases from V and 5 bases from J, with 15 bases between. CDR3 residues: CASSQAGFNNEQYF. For the CDR3, the DNA is TGTGCCAGCTCACAGGCAGGTTTCAATAACGAGCAGTACTTC.

This clone was seen many times. This chain uses TRBV28 with TRBJ1-5; D possibly corresponds to TRBD1 (5 bases). Germline V gives CDR1 MDHEN, CDR2 SYDVKM. With 6 bases removed from V and 3 bases from J, the gap between germline ends came to 6 bases. The CDR3 consists of 12 residues. As DNA, the CDR3 is TGTGCCAGCAGAGGGGACAATCAGCCCCAGCATTTT. Residues: CASRGDNQPQHF.

The V and J genes are TRBV5-3 and TRBJ2-6, with a possible D match to TRBD1 (5 bases). TRBV5-3 is flagged as an ORF with uncertain function. Deletions cut 4 bases from V and 0 bases from J, with 23 bases between. CDR3 length: 20 amino acids. CDR3 DNA sequence: TGTGCCAGAAGCCCGCCGGGCCCAGGGCGGAGACTCTCTGGGGCCAACGTCCTGACTTTC. Translation: CARSPPGPGRRLSGANVLTF.

The rearrangement links TRBV6-5 to TRBJ2-7, with 14 bases identical to TRBD2. The CDR3 is 13 amino acids. Germline CDR1 is MNHEY and CDR2 is SVGAGI. Trimming took 11 bases from V and 6 from J; bases not matched to a gene: 6. The CDR3 loop reads CAVRTSGRTEQYF. CDR3 DNA sequence: TGTGCCGTCCGGACTAGCGGGAGGACCGAGCAGTACTTC.

The chain uses TRBV19 and TRBJ1-3, with 9 bases matching TRBD1. The V segment lost 3 bases and the J segment 5 bases; nucleotides outside the gene matches: 8. Germline V gene sequence: CDR1 LNHDA, CDR2 SQIVND (reference sequence). The CDR3 length is 16 residues. The CDR3 spells CASSMVQGAIRNTIYF. DNA for the CDR3: TGTGCCAGTAGTATGGTACAGGGGGCTATCAGAAACACCATATATTTT.

The chain is built from TRBV29-1 and TRBJ1-1; 8 nucleotides line up with TRBD1. The CDR3 runs to 11 residues. Trimming cost V 7 bases and J 5 bases; bases outside gene matches: 3. Germline CDR1 reads SQVTM; CDR2 reads ANQGSEA. CDR3 protein: CSARQGTEAFF. The DNA for the CDR3 is TGCAGCGCAAGACAGGGGACTGAAGCTTTCTTT.